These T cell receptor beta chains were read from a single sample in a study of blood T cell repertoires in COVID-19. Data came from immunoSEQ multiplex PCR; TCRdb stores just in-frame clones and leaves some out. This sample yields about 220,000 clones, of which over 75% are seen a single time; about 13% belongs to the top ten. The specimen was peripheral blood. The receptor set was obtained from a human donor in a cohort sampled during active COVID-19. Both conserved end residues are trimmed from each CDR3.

CDR3aa: ASPQEEGYT
j_gene: TRBJ1-2
v_gene: TRBV27

CDR3aa: ASKEQLQETQY
j_gene: TRBJ2-5
v_gene: TRBV28

CDR3aa: ASSLGRGGGGYT
j_gene: TRBJ1-2
v_gene: TRBV5-6

CDR3aa: ASILSGSEAYGYT
j_gene: TRBJ1-2
v_gene: TRBV28

CDR3aa: ASSYRDRAASGANVLT
j_gene: TRBJ2-6
v_gene: TRBV5-1

CDR3aa: ASMSYRGDNQPQH
j_gene: TRBJ1-5
v_gene: TRBV19

CDR3aa: ASRIQGAGNQPQH
j_gene: TRBJ1-5
v_gene: TRBV6-5

CDR3aa: ASSLVAGGVNGYT
j_gene: TRBJ1-2
v_gene: TRBV5-6

CDR3aa: ASSFIGTSGRAVGELF
j_gene: TRBJ2-2
v_gene: TRBV11-3

CDR3aa: ASSPAGAGANQPQH
j_gene: TRBJ1-5
v_gene: TRBV18

CDR3aa: ASSPSRGTTNEKLF
j_gene: TRBJ1-4
v_gene: TRBV5-1

CDR3aa: ASSVTDRGETQY
j_gene: TRBJ2-5
v_gene: TRBV5-1

CDR3aa: ASSPSGQGRFAGELF
j_gene: TRBJ2-2
v_gene: TRBV28

CDR3aa: ASRLTLGQPQH
j_gene: TRBJ1-5
v_gene: TRBV28

CDR3aa: ASSQGTSGEYNEQF
j_gene: TRBJ2-1
v_gene: TRBV4-1

CDR3aa: ASSVDAVLPLH
j_gene: TRBJ1-6
v_gene: TRBV9

CDR3aa: ASSVEAGGAYEQY
j_gene: TRBJ2-7
v_gene: TRBV9

CDR3aa: ASSQGINFSGRGRINEQF
j_gene: TRBJ2-1
v_gene: TRBV14

CDR3aa: ASSYFVGELF
j_gene: TRBJ2-2
v_gene: TRBV12-3/TRBV12-4

CDR3aa: ASRNRGTYNEQF
j_gene: TRBJ2-1
v_gene: TRBV19